This T cell receptor beta chain originates from a study of blood T cell repertoires in COVID-19. Study information: Acute-phase and convalescent COVID-19 samples originated in the United States, Italy and Spain. PBMCs, B-cell-depleted T cells, or T cells were the source of the cDNA or gDNA that made up the material.

In the authors' methods: Amplifying reference gene primers gave estimates of nucleated cell counts. Assay used: immunoSEQ multiplex PCR; TCRdb lists only in-frame clones, some missing. V and J calls and clone size are as listed in that table; D and trimming were resolved from the DNA. Seen here are over 150,000 clones, roughly 80% observed once, and the top ten hold 25% to 30%. The sample consisted of peripheral blood. This TCR was sampled from a woman in her sixties with acute or convalescent COVID-19.

The CDR3: CASSQQGSEKLFF. In nucleotides, the CDR3 is TGTGCCAGCAGCCAGCAGGGTTCTGAAAAACTGTTTTTT. The chain links TRBV4-2 to TRBJ1-4, with a weak D call TRBD1 (5 bases). V shed 3 bases and J shed 7 bases, with 9 bases lying between them. The CDR3 loop spans 13 amino acids. The V gene's germline CDR1 is LGHNA and CDR2 YNFKEQ.